What follows are 26 T cell receptor beta chains derived from one specimen sequenced in a study of T cell responses to AZD1222 COVID-19 vaccine. Sequencing used immunoSEQ multiplex PCR; TCRdb keeps in-frame clones, though not all of them. Of some 250,000 clones in the sample, 94% were seen once. The sample in question was peripheral blood, obtained 28 days after the second AZD1222 dose. These receptors were obtained from an adult who received the AZD1222 COVID-19 vaccine.

The CDR3 loop is CASSVGAGMDTQYF. Here the CDR3 DNA reads TGTGCCAGCAGCGTAGGCGCGGGAATGGATACGCAGTATTTT. The chain combines TRBV9 with TRBJ2-3, with TRBD2 as a possible D gene (6 bases). Germline CDR1 and CDR2: SGDLS and YYNGEE. Deletions cut 0 bases from V and 6 bases from J, with 11 bases between. This CDR3 is 14 amino acids long.

CDR3 amino acids: CASGRDLSGNTIYF. The CDR3 nucleotides read TGTGCCAGCGGGCGGGACCTCTCTGGAAACACCATATATTTT. The chain recombines TRBV28 with TRBJ1-3; perhaps TRBD1 as D (5 bases). The V gene's germline CDR1 is MDHEN and CDR2 SYDVKM. The CDR3 runs 14 residues. V lost 8 bases and J 0 bases, leaving 11 bases between the germline ends.

This clone was seen a few times. The rearrangement uses TRBV5-8 and TRBJ2-2; the D gene is possibly TRBD2 (5 bases). V gave up 4 bases and J gave up 0 bases, with 10 bases separating them. This CDR3 region has 15 residues. The germline V gene encodes CDR1 SGHTS and CDR2 YDEGEE. The CDR3 spells CASSPPGTNTGELFF. The CDR3 region has the DNA TGTGCCAGCAGCCCTCCCGGGACGAACACCGGGGAGCTGTTTTTT.

This chain links TRBV5-1 with TRBJ2-1, with 11 positions matching TRBD2. The ends lost 4 bases at V and 1 base at J; junction bases unmatched: 10. The CDR3 spans 18 residues. Germline-derived CDR1 and CDR2 are SGHRS and YFSETQ. CDR3 in amino acids: CASSTALAGGSSYNEQFF. The CDR3 DNA sequence: TGCGCCAGCAGCACCGCGCTAGCGGGAGGTAGTTCCTACAATGAGCAGTTCTTC.

The chain employs TRBV5-6 and TRBJ1-3; no reliable D call. V dropped 5 bases and J dropped 0 bases, with 6 bases sitting between them. CDR1 is SGHDT, CDR2 YYEEEE, per germline. CDR3 length: 13 amino acids. CDR3 coding DNA: TGTGCCAGCAGGACCATCTCTGGAAACACCATATATTTT. It codes for CASRTISGNTIYF. The whole variable domain, remainder taken from reference TRBV5-6 and TRBJ1-3, is DAGVTQSPTHLIKTRGQQVTLRCSPKSGHDTVSWYQQALGQGPQFIFQYYEEEERQRGNFPDRFSGHQFPNYSSELNVNALLLGDSALYLCASRTISGNTIYFGEGSWLTVV.

This clone has only one observation. The chain carries TRBV7-9 and TRBJ2-1, with 16 bases identical to TRBD2. V lost 3 bases, J lost 6 bases, and 5 bases stayed unmatched. This CDR3 contains 17 residues. Germline assignment: CDR1 SEHNR and CDR2 FQNEAQ (reference sequence). The CDR3: CASSFPGLAGGSNEQFF. CDR3 DNA sequence: TGTGCCAGCAGCTTCCCGGGACTAGCGGGGGGGTCCAATGAGCAGTTCTTC.

The chain couples TRBV5-1 to TRBJ2-1; D remains unclear. V was pared by 4 bases and J by 4 bases, with 18 bases between. There are 16 residues in the CDR3. From germline, CDR1 is SGHRS and CDR2 YFSETQ. The CDR3 region is CASSPVDGGAYNEQFF. The CDR3 DNA follows: TGCGCCAGCAGCCCGGTGGATGGCGGTGCATACAATGAGCAGTTCTTC.

This rearrangement joins TRBV12-3 or TRBV12-4 to TRBJ1-1; no firm D call. The V end lost 7 bases, the J end lost 0 bases, and 9 bases lay between the germline ends. The CDR3 runs 13 residues. The DNA of the CDR3 is TGTGCCAGCACCCACAGCTTGAACACTGAAGCTTTCTTT. The encoded protein is CASTHSLNTEAFF.

The V gene is TRBV9, the J gene TRBJ2-2; no clear D. Germline assignment: CDR1 SGDLS and CDR2 YYNGEE. V was shortened by 0 bases and J by 7 bases, with 4 bases between the two germline ends. This CDR3 region has 12 residues. The CDR3 region has the DNA TGTGCCAGCAGCGTAGCGATCGGGGAGCTGTTTTTT. Amino acid sequence: CASSVAIGELFF.

This clone appeared a single time. J is TRBJ2-3 and V is TRBV10-1; D possibly corresponds to TRBD2 (5 bases). The CDR3 has 15 residues. Germline CDR1 is WNHNN and CDR2 is SYGVQD (reference sequence). Trimming left V 3 bases short and J 1 base short, with 11 bases between. This chain's CDR3 is CASSEGWRGTDTQYF. The CDR3 DNA is TGCGCCAGCAGTGAAGGGTGGCGGGGCACAGATACGCAGTATTTT.

The rearrangement links TRBV4-1 to TRBJ2-2; 11 nucleotides agree with TRBD1. The junction had 2 bases not matched to a gene; V was cut back by 4 bases and J by 1 base. The CDR3 extends over 16 amino acids. Germline loops: CDR1 MGHRA, CDR2 YSYEKL. CDR3 sequence reads: CASSLGTGGNTGELFF. CDR3 DNA sequence: TGCGCCAGCAGCCTAGGGACAGGGGGGAACACCGGGGAGCTGTTTTTT.

V usage is TRBV20-1 and J usage is TRBJ2-7; D not certain. Trimming took off 3 bases at V and 3 bases at J, with 6 bases between the two ends. Germline CDR1 is DFQATT and CDR2 is SNEGSKA (reference sequence). This CDR3 has 11 residues. CDR3 residues: CSARGFYEQYF. Here the CDR3 DNA reads TGCAGTGCTAGGGGCTTCTACGAGCAGTACTTC.

V is TRBV2 and J is TRBJ2-1, with D hard to call. V was clipped by 6 bases and J by 4 bases, with 10 bases between them. CDR3 length equals 13 residues. Germline lookup yields CDR1 SNHLY and CDR2 FYNNEI. As DNA, the CDR3 is TGTGCCAGCAGACCTCGTCCGTACAATGAGCAGTTCTTC. It yields the protein CASRPRPYNEQFF. Full variable domain (missing parts from reference TRBV2 and TRBJ2-1): EPEVTQTPSHQVTQMGQEVILRCVPISNHLYFYWYRQILGQKVEFLVSFYNNEISEKSEIFDDQFSVERPDGSNFTLKIRSTKLEDSAMYFCASRPRPYNEQFFGPGTRLTVL.

This chain's CDR3 is CAISGPGTGLDSPLHF. Written as DNA, the CDR3 is TGTGCCATCAGTGGGCCCGGGACAGGGTTAGATTCACCCCTCCACTTT. This rearrangement joins TRBV10-3 to TRBJ1-6; the match to TRBD1 covers 9 bases. The CDR3 is 16 amino acids. The V gene's germline CDR1 is ENHRY and CDR2 SYGVKD. V was pared by 4 bases and J by 8 bases, with 9 bases of the junction left unmatched.

This chain uses TRBV9 with TRBJ2-7; D unresolved. V gave up 4 bases and J gave up 1 base, with 9 bases separating them. The length of the CDR3 is 13 residues. Germline CDR1 SGDLS, CDR2 YYNGEE. CDR3 region: CASSREWSYEQYF. The CDR3 DNA follows: TGTGCCAGCAGCAGAGAATGGTCCTACGAGCAGTACTTC.

The CDR3 DNA follows: TGTGCCAGCAGCAGAGGACTAGCTTCCACCGGGGAGCTGTTTTTT. Translation: CASSRGLASTGELFF. The rearrangement links TRBV5-4 to TRBJ2-2; 8 nucleotides match TRBD2. After removal of 4 bases from V and 4 bases from J, the junction contained 6 bases not matched to a gene. CDR1 is SGHNT and CDR2 is YYREEE in the germline V gene (reference sequence). This CDR3 has 15 amino acids.

The chain employs TRBV2 and TRBJ2-3, with TRBD2 identical over 14 bases. Per germline, CDR1 SNHLY and CDR2 FYNNEI. The ends lost 5 bases at V and 0 bases at J; junction bases unmatched: 4. The CDR3 is 17 amino acids. The CDR3 protein is CASSRTSGRLSTDTQYF. In DNA form, the CDR3 reads TGTGCCAGCAGTCGGACTAGCGGGAGGTTGAGCACAGATACGCAGTATTTT. The full variable domain, in which reference TRBV2 and TRBJ2-3 provide the parts outside the CDR3, is EPEVTQTPSHQVTQMGQEVILRCVPISNHLYFYWYRQILGQKVEFLVSFYNNEISEKSEIFDDQFSVERPDGSNFTLKIRSTKLEDSAMYFCASSRTSGRLSTDTQYFGPGTRLTVL.

This chain connects TRBV28 to TRBJ1-4; tentatively, D is TRBD1 (6 bases). V shed 5 bases and J shed 8 bases, with 12 bases lying between them. CDR1 is MDHEN, CDR2 SYDVKM, per germline. The CDR3 is made up of 13 amino acids. CDR3 DNA: TGTGCCAGCAGTACAGGGAATCGGGAAAAACTGTTTTTT. It specifies CASSTGNREKLFF.

The rearrangement joins TRBV28 to TRBJ1-2; TRBD1 agrees at 8 bases. CDR3 size: 17 residues. V shed 1 base, J shed 4 bases, and the junction held 11 bases outside the gene matches. Per germline, CDR1 MDHEN and CDR2 SYDVKM. The CDR3 coding sequence is TGTGCCAGCAGTTTATTAAGGCGCGGAACAGGGGGCTATGGCTACACCTTC. It translates to CASSLLRRGTGGYGYTF.

The chain recombines TRBV6-5 with TRBJ1-2; D perhaps matches TRBD1 (5 bases). CDR3 length: 13 residues. V lost 6 bases and J 3 bases, leaving 11 bases between the germline ends. Germline CDR1 MNHEY, CDR2 SVGAGI. The CDR3 DNA follows: TGTGCCAGCAGGGGGTGGGGGGACTATGGCTACACCTTC. Protein product: CASRGWGDYGYTF.

The gene calls are TRBV4-1 and TRBJ2-1, with 10 nucleotides matching TRBD2. The CDR3 totals 14 residues. V trimming: 2 bases; J trimming: 9 bases; junction bases outside the gene matches: 4. Looked up from germline, CDR1 is MGHRA and CDR2 is YSYEKL. The CDR3 DNA follows: TGCGCCAGCAGCCAACTAAGCGGGAGGGGTGAGCAGTTCTTC. This encodes CASSQLSGRGEQFF.

CDR3 sequence: CASSLAGQGIDYGYTF. The CDR3 DNA reads as TGTGCCAGCAGTTTGGCGGGACAGGGAATAGACTATGGCTACACCTTC. The chain employs TRBV28 and TRBJ1-2, with 9 nucleotides matching TRBD1. V was clipped by 3 bases and J by 3 bases; unmatched bases: 8. The CDR3 totals 16 residues. CDR1 MDHEN and CDR2 SYDVKM come from the germline V gene.

The V gene is TRBV28, the J gene TRBJ1-5; no definite D call. V shed 8 bases and J shed 5 bases, with 13 bases lying between them. This CDR3 is built from 13 residues. Germline lookup yields CDR1 MDHEN and CDR2 SYDVKM. The DNA for the CDR3 is TGTGCCAGCTGGTCCCCCGGGCATCAGCCCCAGCATTTT. It is translated as CASWSPGHQPQHF.

The CDR3 reads CASSSETSGVGKLFF. CDR3 coding DNA: TGTGCCAGCAGCTCCGAGACCTCAGGGGTTGGAAAACTGTTTTTT. The chain links TRBV7-9 to TRBJ1-4; D may be TRBD1 (6 bases). Germline V gives CDR1 SEHNR, CDR2 FQNEAQ (reference sequence). The CDR3 is made up of 15 amino acids. Trimming took off 4 bases at V and 10 bases at J, with 19 bases between the two ends. Supplemented by reference TRBV7-9 and TRBJ1-4, the full variable domain reads DTGVSQNPRHKITKRGQNVTFRCDPISEHNRLYWYRQTLGQGPEFLTYFQNEAQLEKSRLLSDRFSAERPKGSFSTLEIQRTEQGDSAMYLCASSSETSGVGKLFFGSGTQLSVL.

The chain has TRBV5-1 and TRBJ1-1; TRBD1 matches at 10 bases. This CDR3 has 15 amino acids. The junction had 6 bases not matched to a gene; V was cut back by 2 bases and J by 5 bases. Germline assignment: CDR1 SGHRS and CDR2 YFSETQ. The CDR3 here is CASSLDRGLLTEAFF. The CDR3 nucleotides are TGCGCCAGCAGCTTAGACAGGGGGCTATTAACTGAAGCTTTCTTT.

V usage is TRBV28 and J usage is TRBJ2-5, with D perhaps being TRBD1 or TRBD2 (6 bases each). CDR3 length: 16 residues. Germline lookup yields CDR1 MDHEN and CDR2 SYDVKM. Trimming shortened V by 1 base and J by 5 bases, and 17 bases separated the two germline ends. DNA of the CDR3: TGTGCCAGCAGTTTATATTCCGGGGGCCGGGGGGAGACCCAGTACTTC. It yields the protein CASSLYSGGRGETQYF.